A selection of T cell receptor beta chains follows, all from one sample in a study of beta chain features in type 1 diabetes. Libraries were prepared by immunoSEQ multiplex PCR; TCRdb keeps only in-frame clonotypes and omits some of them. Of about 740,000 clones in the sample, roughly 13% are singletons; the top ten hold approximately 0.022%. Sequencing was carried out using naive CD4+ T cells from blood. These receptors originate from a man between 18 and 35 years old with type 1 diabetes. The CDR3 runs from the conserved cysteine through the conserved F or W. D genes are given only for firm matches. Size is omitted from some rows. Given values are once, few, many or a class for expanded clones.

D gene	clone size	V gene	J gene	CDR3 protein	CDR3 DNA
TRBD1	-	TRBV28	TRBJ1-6	CASSSADRWDSTPLHF	TGTGCCAGCAGTTCAGCGGACAGGTGGGATAGTACGCCCCTCCACTTT
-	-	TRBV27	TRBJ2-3	CASSPRVVTDTQYF	TGTGCCAGCAGTCCCAGGGTTGTGACAGATACGCAGTATTTT
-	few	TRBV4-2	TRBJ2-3	CASSQEPASTDTQYF	TGTGCCAGCAGCCAAGAACCGGCTAGCACAGATACGCAGTATTTT
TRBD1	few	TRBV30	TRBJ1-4	CAWNPGTGREKLFF	TGTGCCTGGAATCCCGGGACAGGGAGAGAAAAACTGTTTTTT
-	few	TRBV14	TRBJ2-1	CASSEGLTIEQFF	TGTGCCAGCAGCGAGGGACTTACTATTGAGCAGTTCTTC
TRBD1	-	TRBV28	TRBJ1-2	CASYPDRGQGYTF	TGTGCCAGCTACCCTGACAGGGGGCAGGGCTACACCTTC
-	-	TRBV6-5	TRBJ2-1	CASSKSGAGHNEQFF	TGTGCCAGCAGCAAATCAGGGGCCGGGCACAATGAGCAGTTCTTC
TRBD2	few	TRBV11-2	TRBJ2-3	CASSLAQRGGVDTQYF	TGTGCCAGCAGCTTGGCCCAGCGGGGGGGAGTGGATACGCAGTATTTT
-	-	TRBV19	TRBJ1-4	CASSTLRTELFF	TGTGCCAGTAGTACACTCCGGACGGAACTGTTTTTT
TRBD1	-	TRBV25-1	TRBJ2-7	CASSTQGAYEQYF	TGTGCCAGCAGTACGCAGGGGGCCTACGAGCAGTACTTC
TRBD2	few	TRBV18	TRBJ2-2	CASSPPRGTGELFF	TGTGCCAGCTCACCACCGCGGGGGACCGGGGAGCTGTTTTTT
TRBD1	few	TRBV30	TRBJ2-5	CAWKTGAGETQYF	TGTGCCTGGAAGACAGGGGCAGGGGAGACCCAGTACTTC
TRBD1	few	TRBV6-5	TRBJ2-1	CASSYQGASYNEQFF	TGTGCCAGCAGTTACCAGGGGGCCTCCTACAATGAGCAGTTCTTC
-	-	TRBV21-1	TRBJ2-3	CASSKDWVTGGTDTQYF	TGTGCCAGCAGCAAAGACTGGGTGACAGGGGGCACAGATACGCAGTATTTT
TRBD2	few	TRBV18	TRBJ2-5	CASSPTSGGQETQYF	TGTGCCAGCTCGCCGACTAGCGGGGGCCAAGAGACCCAGTACTTC
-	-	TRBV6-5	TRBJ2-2	CASRRYGANTGELFF	TGTGCCAGCAGACGTTACGGAGCGAACACCGGGGAGCTGTTTTTT
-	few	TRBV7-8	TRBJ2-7	CASSLNGGHEQYF	TGTGCCAGCAGCTTAAACGGGGGGCACGAGCAGTACTTC
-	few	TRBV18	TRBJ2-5	CASSPSGNPETQYF	TGTGCCAGCTCACCAAGTGGGAATCCGGAGACCCAGTACTTC
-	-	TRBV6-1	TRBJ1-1	CASSRTQTNTEAFF	TGTGCCAGCAGTAGGACGCAGACGAACACTGAAGCTTTCTTT
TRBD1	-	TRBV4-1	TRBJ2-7	CASRLNEGGQAPGEQYF	TGCGCCAGCAGGCTGAATGAGGGGGGACAGGCGCCCGGCGAGCAGTACTTC
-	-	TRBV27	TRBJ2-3	CASSYLGQRADTQYF	TGTGCCAGCAGTTACCTTGGCCAGCGCGCAGATACGCAGTATTTT
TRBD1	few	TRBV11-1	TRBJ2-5	CASGQGYQETQYF	TGTGCCAGTGGACAGGGATACCAAGAGACCCAGTACTTC
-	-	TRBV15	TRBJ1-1	CATSRAGAGNTEAFF	TGTGCCACCAGCAGAGCGGGGGCCGGGAACACTGAAGCTTTCTTT
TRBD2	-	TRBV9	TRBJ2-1	CASSVSGSSYNEQFF	TGTGCCAGCAGCGTAAGCGGGAGCTCCTACAATGAGCAGTTCTTC
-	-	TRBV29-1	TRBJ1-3	CSGSLRGQDSGNTIYF	TGCAGCGGGTCCTTACGGGGGCAAGACTCTGGAAACACCATATATTTT
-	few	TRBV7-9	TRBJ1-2	CASSLGSGLDYGYTF	TGTGCCAGCAGCTTAGGGTCCGGGTTGGACTATGGCTACACCTTC
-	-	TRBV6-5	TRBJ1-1	CASDTTGFGEAFF	TGTGCCAGCGACACAACAGGGTTTGGTGAAGCTTTCTTT
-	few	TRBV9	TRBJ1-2	CASSVASYGYTF	TGTGCCAGCAGCGTAGCCAGCTATGGCTACACCTTC
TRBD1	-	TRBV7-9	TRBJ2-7	CASSSVGTVPYEQYF	TGTGCCAGCAGCTCCGTGGGGACAGTCCCCTACGAGCAGTACTTC
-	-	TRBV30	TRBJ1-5	CAWSVGGPGVDQPQHF	TGTGCCTGGAGTGTAGGCGGGCCTGGGGTAGATCAGCCCCAGCATTTT
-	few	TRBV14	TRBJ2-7	CASSQGEVREQYF	TGTGCCAGCAGCCAAGGGGAGGTGCGGGAGCAGTACTTC
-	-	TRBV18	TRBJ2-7	CASSPPAGSDNEQYF	TGTGCCAGCTCACCCCCGGCAGGGAGCGATAACGAGCAGTACTTC